The T cell receptor beta chain described here comes from a study of blood T cell repertoires in COVID-19. Study details: The samples span acute and convalescent COVID-19 from the United States, Italy and Spain. T cells, B-cell-depleted T cells, or PBMCs provided the cDNA or gDNA that served as material.

Germline-derived CDR1 and CDR2 are GTSNPN and SVGIG (reference sequence). Between the trimmed V and J ends, which lost 0 bases and 3 bases, there was a span of 3 bases. The CDR3 loop spans 11 amino acids. How the authors handled the data: The assay estimated nucleated cells by amplifying reference gene primers. Repertoires were generated with immunoSEQ multiplex PCR, while TCRdb's copy carries only in-frame clones and drops some. V and J calls and clone size follow that table, whereas D and trimming were derived from the DNA. The data contain about 120,000 clones, roughly 85% of them singletons. This TCR came from a man between 40 and 49 years old with acute or convalescent COVID-19. Sample: peripheral blood. This sequence joins TRBV30 and TRBJ2-7; D not certain. The CDR3, as DNA: TGTGCCTGGAGTGTACTCTACGAGCAGTACTTC. Protein product: CAWSVLYEQYF. Combining the CDR3 with reference TRBV30 and TRBJ2-7 gives the whole variable domain SQTIHQWPATLVQPVGSPLSLECTVEGTSNPNLYWYRQAAGRGLQLLFYSVGIGQISSEVPQNLSASRPQDRQFILSSKKLLLSDSGFYLCAWSVLYEQYFGPGTRLTVT.